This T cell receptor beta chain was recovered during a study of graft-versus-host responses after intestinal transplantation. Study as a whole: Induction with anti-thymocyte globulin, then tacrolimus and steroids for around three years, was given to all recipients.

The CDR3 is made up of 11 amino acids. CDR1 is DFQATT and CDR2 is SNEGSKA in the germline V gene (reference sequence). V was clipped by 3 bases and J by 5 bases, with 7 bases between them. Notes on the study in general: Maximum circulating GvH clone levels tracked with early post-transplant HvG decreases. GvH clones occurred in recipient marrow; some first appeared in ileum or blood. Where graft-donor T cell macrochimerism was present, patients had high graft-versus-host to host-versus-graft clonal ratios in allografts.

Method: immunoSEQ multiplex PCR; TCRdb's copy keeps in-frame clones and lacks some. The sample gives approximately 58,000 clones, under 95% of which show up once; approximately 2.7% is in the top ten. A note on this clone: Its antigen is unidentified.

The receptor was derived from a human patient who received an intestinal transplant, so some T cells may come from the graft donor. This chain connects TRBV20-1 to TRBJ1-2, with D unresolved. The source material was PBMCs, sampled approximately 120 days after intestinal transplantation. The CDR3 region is CSARLQYGYTF. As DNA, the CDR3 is TGCAGTGCTAGGTTACAGTATGGCTACACCTTC.